This T cell receptor (beta chain) was identified during a study of identical twins. From the 5' RACE reads, TCRdb called clonotypes with MiXCR, one entry per CDR3 protein. Of a few hundred thousand distinct CDR3 sequences listed, about 10% are singletons. There are 14 residues in the CDR3. From germline, CDR1 is MNHNS and CDR2 SASEGT. Between the trimmed V and J ends, which lost 5 bases and 4 bases, there was a span of 13 bases. This clonotype was observed at least ten times. V is TRBV6-1 and J is TRBJ2-3, with TRBD2 as a possible D gene (5 bases). The sample consisted of memory T cells sorted from blood. This clonotype was obtained from a man over 45 in good health. Written as DNA, the CDR3 is TGTGCCAGCAGTCAACTAGAGGGCGCAGATACGCAGTATTTT. Translating gives CASSQLEGADTQYF.